This T cell receptor beta chain was retrieved from a study of T cell changes during pregnancy in multiple sclerosis. TCRdb keeps only in-frame clones here, not all; method: immunoSEQ multiplex PCR. The sample has 50,000 to 70,000 clones; 80% to 95% are singletons. The count of this clone is one. This CDR3 contains 16 residues. In germline, CDR1 is LNHDA, CDR2 SQIVND (reference sequence). V was cut by 1 base and J by 6 bases, with 16 bases left in between. This chain joins TRBV19 and TRBJ1-5; TRBD1 is a possible D gene (5 bases). The receptor comes from a female donor with multiple sclerosis, enrolled in a pregnancy study. The starting material was peripheral blood, obtained in the first trimester of pregnancy. The CDR3 DNA reads as TGTGCCAGTAGTATAGGTACCAGGGTCGGGGGTCAGCCCCAGCATTTT. Encoded protein: CASSIGTRVGGQPQHF.